This T cell receptor (beta chain) came from a study of CD8+CD57+ T cells in acquired aplastic anemia. In patients chosen for sequencing, flow cytometry had shown CD8+CD57+ cell expansion. The patients, all of them, had severe acquired aplastic anemia. The CDR3 length is 14 residues. Trimming left V 5 bases short and J 6 bases short, with 16 bases between. The template for TCR beta VDJ and CDR3 sequence profiling was genomic DNA. TCRdb reprocessed the reads with MiXCR, giving one entry per CDR3 protein. This table holds around 130,000 distinct CDR3 sequences, approximately 50% found once. The rearrangement joins TRBV12-3 or TRBV12-4 to TRBJ1-2; D perhaps matches TRBD1 (6 bases). The material sequenced was sorted CD4+, CD8+, or CD8+CD57+ T cells (not recorded which) from PBMCs. This clonotype was obtained from a human donor with aplastic anemia. CDR3 amino acids: CASSAGTPLDGYTF. The CDR3 DNA is TGTGCCAGCAGTGCCGGGACACCACTTGATGGCTACACCTTC.